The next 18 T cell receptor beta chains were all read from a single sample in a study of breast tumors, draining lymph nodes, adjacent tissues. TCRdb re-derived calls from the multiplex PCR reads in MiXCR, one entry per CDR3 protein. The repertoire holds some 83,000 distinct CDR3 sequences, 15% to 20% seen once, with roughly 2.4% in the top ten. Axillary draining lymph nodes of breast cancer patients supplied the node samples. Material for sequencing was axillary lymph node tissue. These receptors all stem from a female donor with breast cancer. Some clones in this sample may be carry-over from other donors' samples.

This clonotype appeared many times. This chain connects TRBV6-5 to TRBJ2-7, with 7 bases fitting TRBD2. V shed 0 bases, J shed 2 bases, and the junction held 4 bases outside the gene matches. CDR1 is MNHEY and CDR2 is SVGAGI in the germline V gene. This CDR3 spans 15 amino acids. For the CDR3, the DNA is TGTGCCAGCAGTTACTCTCCGGGGGGAGCCTACGAGCAGTACTTC. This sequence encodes CASSYSPGGAYEQYF.

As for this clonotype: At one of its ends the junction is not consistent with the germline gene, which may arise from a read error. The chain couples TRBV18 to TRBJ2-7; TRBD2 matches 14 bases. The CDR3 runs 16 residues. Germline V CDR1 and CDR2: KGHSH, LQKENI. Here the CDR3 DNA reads TGTGCCAGCTCACCCCAGGGACTAGCGGGAGCCTACGAACAGTACTTC. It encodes CASSPQGLAGAYEQYF.

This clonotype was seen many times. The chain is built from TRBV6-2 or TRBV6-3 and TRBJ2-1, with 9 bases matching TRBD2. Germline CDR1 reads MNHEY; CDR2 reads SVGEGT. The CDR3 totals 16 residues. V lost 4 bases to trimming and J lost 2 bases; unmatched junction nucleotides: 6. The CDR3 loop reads CASSFQREVTYNEQFF. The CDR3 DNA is TGTGCCAGCAGTTTTCAGCGGGAGGTAACCTACAATGAGCAGTTCTTC.

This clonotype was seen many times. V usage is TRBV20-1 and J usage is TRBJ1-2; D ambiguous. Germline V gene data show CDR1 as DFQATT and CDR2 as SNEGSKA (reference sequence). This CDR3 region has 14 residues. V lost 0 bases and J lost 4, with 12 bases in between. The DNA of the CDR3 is TGCAGTGCTAGAGATAACCCAAACCCCTATGGCTACACCTTC. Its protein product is CSARDNPNPYGYTF.

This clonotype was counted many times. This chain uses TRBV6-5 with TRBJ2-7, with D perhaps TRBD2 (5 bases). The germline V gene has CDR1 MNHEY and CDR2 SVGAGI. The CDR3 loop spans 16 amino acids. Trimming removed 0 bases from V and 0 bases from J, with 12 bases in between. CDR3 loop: CASSYSISGTSYEQYF. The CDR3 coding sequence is TGTGCCAGCAGTTACTCTATCAGCGGTACCTCCTACGAGCAGTACTTC.

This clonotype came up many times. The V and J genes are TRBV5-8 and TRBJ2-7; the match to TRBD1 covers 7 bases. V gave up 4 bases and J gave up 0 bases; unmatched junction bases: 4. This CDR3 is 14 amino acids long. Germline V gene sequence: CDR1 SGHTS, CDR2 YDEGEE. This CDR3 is CASSRDSVSYEQYF. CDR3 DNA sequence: TGTGCCAGCAGCCGGGACAGTGTCTCCTACGAGCAGTACTTC.

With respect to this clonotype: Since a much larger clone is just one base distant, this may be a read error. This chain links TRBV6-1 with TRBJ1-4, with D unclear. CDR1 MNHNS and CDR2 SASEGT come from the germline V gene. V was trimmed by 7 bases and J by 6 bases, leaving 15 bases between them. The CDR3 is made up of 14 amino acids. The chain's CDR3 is CASTLDGVDEKLFF. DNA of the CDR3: TGTGCCAGCACCTTGGATGGGGTTGATGAAAAACTGTTTTTT.

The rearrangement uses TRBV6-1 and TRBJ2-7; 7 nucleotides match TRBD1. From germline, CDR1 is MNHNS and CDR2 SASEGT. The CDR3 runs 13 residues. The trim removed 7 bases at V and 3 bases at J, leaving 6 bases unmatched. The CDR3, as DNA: TGTGCCAGCATTAGAGACAGGGTCTACGAGCAGTACTTC. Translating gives CASIRDRVYEQYF.

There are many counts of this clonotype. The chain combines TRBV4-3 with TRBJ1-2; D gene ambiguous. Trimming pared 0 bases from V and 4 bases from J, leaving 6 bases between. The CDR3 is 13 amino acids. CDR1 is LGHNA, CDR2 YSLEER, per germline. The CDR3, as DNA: TGCGCCAGCAGCCAAGATAACCTCTATGGCTACACCTTC. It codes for CASSQDNLYGYTF.

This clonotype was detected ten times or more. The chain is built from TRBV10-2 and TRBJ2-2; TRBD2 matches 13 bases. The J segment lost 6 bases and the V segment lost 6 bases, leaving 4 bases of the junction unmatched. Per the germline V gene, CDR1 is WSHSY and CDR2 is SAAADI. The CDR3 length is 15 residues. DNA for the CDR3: TGCGCCAGCAGACTAGCGGGAGGGCCGTCCGGGGAGCTGTTTTTT. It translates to CASRLAGGPSGELFF.

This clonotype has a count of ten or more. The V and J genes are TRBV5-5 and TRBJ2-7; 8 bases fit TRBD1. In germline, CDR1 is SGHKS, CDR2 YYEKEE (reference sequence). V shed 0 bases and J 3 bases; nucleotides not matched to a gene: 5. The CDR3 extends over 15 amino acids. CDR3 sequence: CASSLAQGVSYEQYF. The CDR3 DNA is TGTGCCAGCAGCTTGGCACAGGGGGTCAGCTACGAGCAGTACTTC.

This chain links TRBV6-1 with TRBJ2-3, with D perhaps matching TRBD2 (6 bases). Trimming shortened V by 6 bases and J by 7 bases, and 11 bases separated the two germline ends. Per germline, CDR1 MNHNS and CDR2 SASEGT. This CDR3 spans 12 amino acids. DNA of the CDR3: TGTGCCAGCAGCGCTAGCGTTTATACGCAGTATTTT. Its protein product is CASSASVYTQYF.

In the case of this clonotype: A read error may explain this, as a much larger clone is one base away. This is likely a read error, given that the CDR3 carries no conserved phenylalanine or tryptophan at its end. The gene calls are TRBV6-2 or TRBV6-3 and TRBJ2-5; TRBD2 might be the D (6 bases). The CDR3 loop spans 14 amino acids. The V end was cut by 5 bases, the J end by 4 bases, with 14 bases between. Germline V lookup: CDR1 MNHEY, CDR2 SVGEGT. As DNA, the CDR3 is TGTGCCAGCAGTCGACCGGGAGAACGAGAGACCCAGTACCTC. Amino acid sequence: CASSRPGERETQYL.

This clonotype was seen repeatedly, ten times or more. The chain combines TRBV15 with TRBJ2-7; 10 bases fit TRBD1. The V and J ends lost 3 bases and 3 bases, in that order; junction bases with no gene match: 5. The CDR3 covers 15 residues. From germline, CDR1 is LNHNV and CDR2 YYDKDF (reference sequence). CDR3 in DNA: TGTGCCACCAGCAGGCGACAGGGGGCGATCTACGAGCAGTACTTC. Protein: CATSRRQGAIYEQYF.

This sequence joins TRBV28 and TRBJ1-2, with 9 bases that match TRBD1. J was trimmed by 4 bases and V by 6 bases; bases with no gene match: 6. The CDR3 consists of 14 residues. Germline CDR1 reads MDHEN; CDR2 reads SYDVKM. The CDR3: CASSPDRGSYGYTF. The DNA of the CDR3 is TGTGCCAGCAGCCCGGACAGGGGATCCTATGGCTACACCTTC.

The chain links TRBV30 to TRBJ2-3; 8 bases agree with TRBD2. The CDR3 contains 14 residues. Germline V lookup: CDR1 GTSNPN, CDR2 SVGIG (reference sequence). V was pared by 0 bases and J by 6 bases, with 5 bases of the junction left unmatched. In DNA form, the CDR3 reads TGTGCCTGGAGTGTGAGGGCTAGCGGGGATACGCAGTATTTT. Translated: CAWSVRASGDTQYF.

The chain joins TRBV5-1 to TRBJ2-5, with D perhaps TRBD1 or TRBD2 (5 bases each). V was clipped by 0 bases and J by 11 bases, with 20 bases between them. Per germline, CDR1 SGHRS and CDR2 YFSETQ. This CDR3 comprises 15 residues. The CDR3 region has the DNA TGCGCCAGCAGCTTGGCCGGGACGGACAACTCGGGGCAGTACTTC. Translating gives CASSLAGTDNSGQYF.

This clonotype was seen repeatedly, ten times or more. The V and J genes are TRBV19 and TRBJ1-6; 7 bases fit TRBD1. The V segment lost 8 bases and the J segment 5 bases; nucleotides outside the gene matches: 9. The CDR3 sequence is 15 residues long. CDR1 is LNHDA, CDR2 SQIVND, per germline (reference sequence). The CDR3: CASALGTVNNSPLHF. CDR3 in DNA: TGTGCCAGTGCCCTGGGGACAGTAAATAATTCACCCCTCCACTTT.